This TCR beta chain emerged from a study of cytomegalovirus exposure and HLA in healthy donors. The overall study: When 350 to 400 donors were genotyped, about 80% of them were found to fall in the Caucasian-associated ancestry cluster.

Study-wide results and caveats: The investigators catalogued 150 to 200 TCR beta chains as cytomegalovirus-associated. CMV antigen specificity of three CMV-associated chains was confirmed in vitro. An analysis done earlier found most TCR beta V segments productive about 90% or about 30% of the time.

Details on this clone: No antigen is known for it.

60 Vbeta and 13 Jbeta primers were used in PCR. Assay: immunoSEQ multiplex PCR; the TCRdb copy retains only in-frame clones and omits some. The sample lists tens of thousands of clones; approximately 78% were seen once. Sequencing was done on a sample of PBMCs. The clonotype comes from a woman between 25 and 40 years old in good health and CMV-seronegative.

CDR3 DNA sequence: TGCGCCAGCAGCTTGGCAACCGGGACAGGGAACACTGAAGCTTTCTTT. Its translation: CASSLATGTGNTEAFF. The chain links TRBV5-1 to TRBJ1-1, with 8 bases lining up with TRBD1. The CDR3 runs 16 residues. J gave up 1 base and V 0 bases, and 5 bases lay outside the gene matches. Germline V gene sequence: CDR1 SGHRS, CDR2 YFSETQ.